This is a list of T cell receptor beta chains from one sample in a study of cytomegalovirus exposure and HLA in healthy donors. Repertoires were generated with immunoSEQ multiplex PCR, while TCRdb's copy carries only in-frame clones and drops some. The repertoire consists of 130,000 or so clones, with roughly four fifths occurring once and the leading ten covering around 8.1%. The sequencing input was PBMCs. The origin of the receptors is a woman between 45 and 65 years old in good health and CMV-seropositive. CDR3s include the opening cysteine and the closing phenylalanine or tryptophan. Each record gives: clone size, V gene, D gene, J gene, CDR3 protein, CDR3 DNA. D genes are given only for firm matches. Not every row has a clone size; where given, it reads once, few, many or a size class.

>NA|TRBV5-1|TRBD1|TRBJ2-3
CASRWDRDGGTDTQYF
TGCGCCAGCAGGTGGGACAGGGACGGAGGCACAGATACGCAGTATTTT
>NA|TRBV16|NA|TRBJ1-4
CASSNTGSREKLFF
TGTGCCAGCAGCAACACCGGGTCGAGGGAAAAACTGTTTTTT
>NA|TRBV5-1|TRBD2|TRBJ2-2
CASSSGGITTGELFF
TGCGCCAGCAGCTCCGGGGGGATCACCACCGGGGAGCTGTTTTTT
>once|TRBV7-8|TRBD1|TRBJ2-4
CASSLLGGEYVIQYF
TGTGCCAGCAGCTTACTAGGGGGCGAGTATGTCATCCAGTACTTC
>NA|TRBV6-4|TRBD2|TRBJ2-3
CASSDLAGGTDTQYF
TGTGCCAGCAGTGACCTAGCGGGGGGAACAGATACGCAGTATTTT
>NA|TRBV27|NA|TRBJ1-3
CASSLSRVPGNTIYF
TGTGCCAGCAGTTTATCGCGAGTTCCTGGAAACACCATATATTTT
>NA|TRBV7-9|TRBD1|TRBJ2-1
CASSFDRGIYNEQFF
TGTGCCAGCAGCTTTGACAGGGGAATTTACAATGAGCAGTTCTTC
>NA|TRBV5-1|TRBD2|TRBJ2-1
CASSAGGGSEVTPLNEQFF
TGCGCCAGCAGCGCGGGGGGCGGGAGTGAGGTAACTCCCCTTAATGAGCAGTTCTTC
>NA|TRBV5-4|TRBD2|TRBJ2-3
CASSSTGTSGNTDTQYF
TGTGCCAGCAGCTCGACCGGGACTAGCGGGAACACAGATACGCAGTATTTT
>NA|TRBV7-3|NA|TRBJ2-2
CASSPNAREVTGELFF
TGTGCCAGCAGCCCAAACGCGAGGGAGGTCACCGGGGAGCTGTTTTTT
>NA|TRBV28|NA|TRBJ1-5
CASSVPGKWWPQHF
TGTGCCAGCAGTGTCCCAGGGAAGTGGTGGCCCCAGCATTTT
>NA|TRBV25-1|NA|TRBJ2-5
CASRPGLGETQYF
TGTGCCAGCAGACCGGGGTTAGGGGAGACCCAGTACTTC
>NA|TRBV5-3|TRBD1|TRBJ2-7
CARSLRRQGPYF
TGTGCCAGAAGCTTGCGGAGACAGGGCCCTTACTTC
>NA|TRBV7-9|NA|TRBJ1-1
CASSLGWTGGTEAFF
TGTGCCAGCAGCTTAGGATGGACGGGGGGGACTGAAGCTTTCTTT